The 9 T cell receptor beta chains below come from one sample, sequenced in a study of Graves' ophthalmopathy and Graves' hyperthyroidism. CDR3 regions of TCR beta were amplified from RNA transcripts. Second-round multiplex PCR followed a first-round RT-PCR using HTBI primers. TCRdb re-called the multiplex PCR reads with MiXCR, one entry per CDR3 protein. The sample has approximately 1.2 million distinct CDR3 sequences; roughly two fifths are singletons. The sample was peripheral blood or thyroid tissue (not recorded which). The receptor set was obtained from an adult man with Graves' hyperthyroidism.

A note on this clonotype: One end of the junction fails to match germline, which may point to a read error. This chain connects TRBV10-3 to TRBJ2-5; D is perhaps TRBD2 (5 bases). The CDR3 loop spans 15 amino acids. Germline V lookup: CDR1 ENHRY, CDR2 SYGVKD. This CDR3 is CASSLPASVAGTQYF. Written as DNA, the CDR3 is TGTGCCAGCAGTCTCCCCGCTAGTGTGGCGGGGACCCAGTACTTC.

The rearrangement uses TRBV10-3 and TRBJ2-7; 9 nucleotides match TRBD2. With 6 bases clipped from V and 6 bases from J, the junction kept 12 bases outside the gene matches. In germline, CDR1 is ENHRY, CDR2 SYGVKD. The length of the CDR3 is 15 residues. The CDR3 DNA is TGTGCCATCAGAGACTATAGCGGGAGTAATGGCGAGCAGTACTTC. Encoded protein: CAIRDYSGSNGEQYF.

V usage is TRBV25-1 and J usage is TRBJ2-7; 8 bases fit TRBD1. The CDR3 length is 13 residues. V trimming: 1 base; J trimming: 6 bases; junction bases outside the gene matches: 2. Germline V gives CDR1 MGHDK, CDR2 SYGVNS. CDR3 residues: CASSEFQGAEQYF. The CDR3 DNA is TGTGCCAGCAGTGAATTCCAGGGGGCCGAGCAGTACTTC.

The genes are TRBV4-1 and TRBJ2-5; D unresolved. The CDR3 has 16 residues. The V and J ends lost 5 bases and 0 bases respectively, with 16 bases between them. CDR1 and CDR2 (germline): MGHRA, YSYEKL. CDR3 in DNA: TGCGCCAGCAGCTCAACTGGATTAGCTTACCAAGAGACCCAGTACTTC. Amino acid sequence: CASSSTGLAYQETQYF.

This clonotype was counted ten times or more. V is TRBV9 and J is TRBJ2-7; D assignment may be TRBD1 or TRBD2 (6 bases each). The length of the CDR3 is 13 residues. Germline CDR1 and CDR2: SGDLS and YYNGEE. V was cut by 6 bases and J by 3 bases, with 13 bases left in between. The CDR3 here is CASKGGGDYEQYF. CDR3 nucleotides: TGTGCCAGCAAGGGGGGTGGGGACTACGAGCAGTACTTC.

As to this clonotype: A much larger clonotype is one base distant, so this may be a read error. This sequence joins TRBV29-1 and TRBJ1-1, with TRBD1 as a possible D gene (6 bases). Deletions cut 6 bases from V and 1 base from J, with 12 bases between. CDR3 size: 13 residues. Germline V gene lookup returns CDR1 SQVTM and CDR2 ANQGSEA. This CDR3 reads CSVGPTGNTEAFF. The DNA for the CDR3 is TGCAGCGTGGGGCCGACAGGGAACACTGAAGCTTTCTTT.

This clonotype has at least ten counts. V gene TRBV5-5 combines with J gene TRBJ1-2; D gene unclear. Germline values: CDR1 SGHKS, CDR2 YYEKEE (reference sequence). V lost 6 bases and J lost 2, with 11 bases in between. The CDR3 contains 13 residues. CDR3 in DNA: TGTGCCAGCAACTCAGGTTCCAACTATGGCTACACCTTC. The encoded protein is CASNSGSNYGYTF.

This clonotype was detected only a few times. The chain has TRBV7-2 and TRBJ2-7, with D possibly called TRBD1 or TRBD2 (6 bases each). Germline V lookup: CDR1 SGHTA, CDR2 FQGNSA. The CDR3 contains 14 residues. The V end lost 5 bases, the J end lost 5 bases, and 16 bases lay between the germline ends. For the CDR3, the DNA is TGTGCCAGCAGCAGGGGGACTTCTCCCCACGAGCAGTACTTC. It yields the protein CASSRGTSPHEQYF. Supplemented by reference TRBV7-2 and TRBJ2-7, the full variable domain reads GAGVSQSPSNKVTEKGKDVELRCDPISGHTALYWYRQSLGQGLEFLIYFQGNSAPDKSGLPSDRFSAERTGGSVSTLTIQRTQQEDSAVYLCASSRGTSPHEQYFGPGTRLTVT.

This clonotype was counted between two and nine times. V is TRBV7-9 and J is TRBJ1-1; TRBD1 might be the D (5 bases). Trimming took 4 bases from V and 3 from J, leaving 12 bases between them. Germline loops: CDR1 SEHNR, CDR2 FQNEAQ (reference sequence). The CDR3 length is 14 residues. In DNA, the CDR3 is TGTGCCAGCAGCTCCTGGGCGGGGGACACTGAAGCTTTCTTT. It yields the protein CASSSWAGDTEAFF. Full variable domain (remainder filled in from reference TRBV7-9 and TRBJ1-1): DTGVSQNPRHKITKRGQNVTFRCDPISEHNRLYWYRQTLGQGPEFLTYFQNEAQLEKSRLLSDRFSAERPKGSFSTLEIQRTEQGDSAMYLCASSSWAGDTEAFFGQGTRLTVV.